This TCR beta chain derives from a study of graft-versus-host responses after intestinal transplantation. Study-level background: The recipients all started with anti-thymocyte globulin induction and then took tacrolimus and steroids for 2 to 3 years.

With regard to this clone: The antigen is unknown.

The germline gives CDR1 SGHNT, CDR2 YENEEA. The ends lost 5 bases at V and 2 bases at J; junction bases unmatched: 5. CDR3 length equals 14 residues. Assay used: immunoSEQ multiplex PCR; TCRdb lists only in-frame clones, some missing. The data show over 120,000 clones, about 93% seen once. This chain joins TRBV11-3 and TRBJ2-7; 8 bases map to TRBD1. This TCR was sampled from a human donor who received an intestinal transplant. The material sequenced was unstimulated CD4+ T cells sorted from spleen or lymph node cells, taken before intestinal transplant. CDR3 sequence: CASSLGGQAYEQYF. The CDR3 nucleotides are TGTGCCAGCAGCCTCGGGGGACAGGCCTACGAGCAGTACTTC.